This T cell receptor delta chain was profiled in a study of Vγ9Vδ2 T cells in congenital toxoplasmosis (dated by TCRdb to the early 2020s). Concerning the study at large: The diagnosis of congenital toxoplasmosis relied on IgG, IgM and IgA serology, Western blot and an in-house interferon-gamma release assay. Gamma and delta chain CDR3 repertoires of sorted blood gammadelta T cells were compared between congenitally T. gondii-infected and uninfected infants. Sequencing of the repertoires was done on samples from infants at two time points: 2 months after birth and 1 year of age. TCR sequencing was performed on 5 or 6 infected and 10 to 11 uninfected infants at 2 months and on 3 infected and 4 uninfected infants at 1 year. Findings and caveats that apply to the study as a whole: In 2-month-old infants, germline-encoded fetal-type TRDV2 CDR3 sequences seemed to be more common in infected than in uninfected infants, which suggests a footprint of in utero expansion. At 2 months, TRGV9 and TRDV2 CDR3s of infected infants appeared to carry fewer N additions than uninfected infants, especially TRDV2-TRDJ1 sequences. Two months was the earliest age with enough suitable sample material for TCR repertoire analysis, so newborn repertoires were not sequenced. High prevalence of a public TRGV9 clonotype was observed in both infected and uninfected infants. The repertoire differences between infected and uninfected infants were less clear at 1 year of age than at 2 months.

cDNA was generated in one tube by template-switch reverse transcription with TRGC- and TRDC-specific primers, using SuperScript II. The TRGC primer was designed so that it binds both the TRGC1 and the TRGC2 constant genes. TRG and TRD amplification used the KAPA Real-Time Library Amplification Kit, with AMPure XP bead purification between steps. Index PCR with the Nextera XT Index Kit was used to add Illumina sequencing adapters. An Illumina MiSeq with the V2 300 kit was used to sequence the TRG and TRD amplicons, producing 150 bp paired-end reads. As for the original processing: Before any further analysis, FastQC version 0.11.8 was used to check read quality. Reads were aligned to GenBank TRG or TRD reference genes, and CDR3 sequences were built with MiXCR version 3.0.3. MiXCR defaults were kept, except that TRDD gene segments were assembled using 3 rather than 5 consecutive nucleotides. N additions, CDR3 length, J segment length and clonotype sharing between samples were calculated with VDJtools version 1.2.1. Out-of-frame CDR3 sequences and those containing stop codons were excluded from analysis. Infant repertoires were compared for overlap with previously published fetal, cord blood and adult blood Vgamma9Vdelta2 repertoires. TCRdb reprocessed the public reads with the caller CATT; rows with the same DNA were merged afterwards. V and J calls and clone size were set by TCRdb, not the authors. The sample table holds a few hundred delta-chain clones, of which roughly two fifths were seen once. 25% to 35% of the sample belongs to the ten largest clones.

Mothers of both infected and uninfected infants received the same treatment, using spiramycin and/or pyrimethamine plus sulfadiazine plus folinic acid. All infants, infected and uninfected, were born by term delivery after more than 37 weeks of gestation. About 1 mL of blood was turned into PBMCs through Lymphoprep gradient centrifugation, and the PBMCs were then cryopreserved in liquid nitrogen and sent to Belgium. After thawing, PBMCs were labeled with Zombie NIR viability dye and stained with CD3, TCR gammadelta, Vgamma9 and Vdelta2 antibodies. A FACSAria III was used to sort CD3+ TCRgammadelta+ T cells, reaching a mean purity of almost 99%. For each sample, RNA was extracted from approximately 10,000 sorted gammadelta T cells with the RNeasy Micro Kit. Infants were born to mothers enrolled with primary T. gondii infection during pregnancy. Peripheral blood samples from the infants were taken at an outpatient microbiology and virology center in Pavia, Italy.

CDR3 length: 24 amino acids, cysteine to phenylalanine. The kept DNA is CDR3 alone, 72 bases in frame from the first base. Relative to germline, V is missing 0 bases and J is missing 0 bases, with 18 bases of the junction outside any gene match. From the germline V gene, CDR1 is GEAIGNYY and CDR2 is EKD. Points on this clone: Its cognate antigen has yet to be identified. This likely stems from a read error, as it lies one base from a far larger clone.

Rearrangement joined TRDV2 to TRDJ3, and 11 junctional nucleotides match TRDD3. Sequenced input: gamma-delta T cells from blood. This receptor was taken from a child under 10 years old born to a mother with Toxoplasma gondii infection during pregnancy, either congenitally infected or uninfected (not recorded which). The DNA reads as follows: TGTGCCTGTGACACCGCCCTGGGGGATACCCCGCCGCATACCTACTCCTGGGACACCCGACAGATGTTTTTC. This gives the protein CACDTALGDTPPHTYSWDTRQMFF.